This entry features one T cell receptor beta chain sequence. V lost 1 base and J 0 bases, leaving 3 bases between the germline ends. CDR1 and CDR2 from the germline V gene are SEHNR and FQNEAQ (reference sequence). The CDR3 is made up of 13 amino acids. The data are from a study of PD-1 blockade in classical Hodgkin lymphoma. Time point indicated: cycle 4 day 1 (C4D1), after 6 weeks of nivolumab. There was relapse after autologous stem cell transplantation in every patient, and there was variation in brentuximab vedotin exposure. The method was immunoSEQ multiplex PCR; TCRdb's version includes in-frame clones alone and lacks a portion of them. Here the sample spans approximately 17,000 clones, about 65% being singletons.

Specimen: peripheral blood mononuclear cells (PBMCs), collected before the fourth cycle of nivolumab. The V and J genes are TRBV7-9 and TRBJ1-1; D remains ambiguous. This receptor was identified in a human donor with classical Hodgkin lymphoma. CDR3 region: CASSLDMNTEAFF. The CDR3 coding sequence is TGTGCCAGCAGCTTAGATATGAACACTGAAGCTTTCTTT.